This entry lists 24 T cell receptor beta chains sequenced from one sample in a study of T cell changes during pregnancy in multiple sclerosis. TCRdb's table, derived via immunoSEQ multiplex PCR, lists solely in-frame clones and lacks some. This table holds 50,000 to 60,000 clones, 75% to 90% found once. The starting material was CD4+ T cells from peripheral blood mononuclear cells, obtained in the third trimester of pregnancy. The receptors were gathered from a female donor with multiple sclerosis, enrolled in a pregnancy study.

This clone is termed medium-sized (0.01 to 0.1%). The genes are TRBV9 and TRBJ1-5; TRBD1 might be the D (5 bases). This CDR3 has 15 residues. Germline V gene lookup returns CDR1 SGDLS and CDR2 YYNGEE. Trimming took 2 bases from V and 0 from J, leaving 9 bases between them. The CDR3 sequence is CASSVKGDSNQPQHF. The CDR3 nucleotides are TGTGCCAGCAGCGTGAAAGGGGATAGCAATCAGCCCCAGCATTTT. The whole variable domain, remainder taken from reference TRBV9 and TRBJ1-5, is DSGVTQTPKHLITATGQRVTLRCSPRSGDLSVYWYQQSLDQGLQFLIQYYNGEERAKGNILERFSAQQFPDLHSELNLSSLELGDSALYFCASSVKGDSNQPQHFGDGTRLSIL.

This clone was recorded only once. This rearrangement joins TRBV18 to TRBJ1-2, with a weak D call TRBD1 (5 bases). This CDR3 spans 14 amino acids. V dropped 5 bases and J dropped 3 bases, with 13 bases sitting between them. In germline, CDR1 is KGHSH, CDR2 LQKENI. The CDR3 bases are TGTGCCAGCTCAACGGACCTAGGGGACTATGGCTACACCTTC. It encodes CASSTDLGDYGYTF.

The V and J genes are TRBV6-5 and TRBJ2-7; D uncertain. The CDR3 consists of 14 residues. V was shortened by 5 bases and J by 2 bases, with 13 bases between the two germline ends. Germline CDR1 is MNHEY and CDR2 is SVGAGI. CDR3 sequence reads: CASSPQMGPYEQYF. The DNA for the CDR3 is TGTGCCAGCAGTCCGCAGATGGGCCCCTACGAGCAGTACTTC.

CDR3 residues: CASSGGHQNTEAFF. The CDR3 region has the DNA TGTGCCAGCAGTGGGGGACACCAGAACACTGAAGCTTTCTTT. The rearrangement links TRBV2 to TRBJ1-1; a weak D match, TRBD1 (6 bases). The CDR3 spans 14 residues. The germline V gene has CDR1 SNHLY and CDR2 FYNNEI. Trimming cost V 4 bases and J 1 base, with 10 bases left between them.

The CDR3 nucleotides are TGTGCCAGCAGTGAATCGGCGGCACAGTTCTTC. It codes for CASSESAAQFF. The chain couples TRBV6-5 to TRBJ2-1, with no clear D. This CDR3 comprises 11 residues. V shed 5 bases and J shed 13 bases, with 12 bases lying between them. Germline V gene lookup returns CDR1 MNHEY and CDR2 SVGAGI.

The rearrangement links TRBV4-2 to TRBJ1-2, with 8 bases lining up with TRBD1. The J segment lost 8 bases and the V segment lost 3 bases, leaving 14 bases of the junction unmatched. The CDR3 contains 16 residues. Germline CDR1 and CDR2: LGHNA and YNFKEQ. The CDR3 is CASSQGTGRLAEGYTF. Here the CDR3 DNA reads TGTGCCAGCAGCCAGGGGACAGGAAGGCTTGCCGAAGGCTACACCTTC.

J is TRBJ1-1 and V is TRBV27; D perhaps matches TRBD1 (5 bases). Germline V gives CDR1 MNHEY, CDR2 SMNVEV (reference sequence). The ends were cut back, 4 bases at V and 4 bases at J, with 13 bases in the middle. This CDR3 region has 14 residues. Here the CDR3 DNA reads TGTGCCAGCAGTTCCCCAGGGTTAGGCACTGAAGCTTTCTTT. Amino acids: CASSSPGLGTEAFF.

The V call is TRBV27, the J call TRBJ2-7, with D tentatively TRBD2 (7 bases). V was pared by 2 bases and J by 5 bases, with 13 bases between. In germline, CDR1 is MNHEY, CDR2 SMNVEV (reference sequence). This CDR3 comprises 14 residues. The CDR3 nucleotides are TGTGCCAGCAGTTTAGGGGGGGCTCGGAACGAGCAGTACTTC. Its translation is CASSLGGARNEQYF.

The chain joins TRBV27 to TRBJ2-2, with D possibly being TRBD1 (6 bases). The germline gives CDR1 MNHEY, CDR2 SMNVEV (reference sequence). The CDR3 has 14 residues. V lost 4 bases and J lost 4, with 10 bases in between. CDR3 sequence (DNA): TGTGCCAGCAGTTCAGGGGCGGTCACCGGGGAGCTGTTTTTT. Encoded protein: CASSSGAVTGELFF.

A single count supports this clone. The chain is built from TRBV2 and TRBJ1-1, with D possibly matching TRBD1 (6 bases). The germline V gene has CDR1 SNHLY and CDR2 FYNNEI. Trimming stripped 6 bases from V and 4 bases from J, with 9 bases between. The CDR3 consists of 12 residues. CDR3 sequence reads: CASSQGLTEAFF. CDR3 nucleotides: TGTGCCAGCAGCCAGGGGCTCACTGAAGCTTTCTTT. The whole variable domain, remainder taken from reference TRBV2 and TRBJ1-1, is EPEVTQTPSHQVTQMGQEVILRCVPISNHLYFYWYRQILGQKVEFLVSFYNNEISEKSEIFDDQFSVERPDGSNFTLKIRSTKLEDSAMYFCASSQGLTEAFFGQGTRLTVV.

This clone has a single count. The chain employs TRBV5-1 and TRBJ2-5; the match to TRBD2 covers 12 bases. The V and J ends lost 6 bases and 3 bases, in that order; junction bases with no gene match: 3. CDR3 size: 14 residues. Germline CDR1 and CDR2: SGHRS and YFSETQ. The CDR3 region has the DNA TGCGCCAGCACGAGACTAGCGGGGGAAGAGACCCAGTACTTC. Protein product: CASTRLAGEETQYF.

The chain links TRBV19 to TRBJ2-5, with 9 bases matching TRBD1. CDR1 and CDR2 from the germline V gene are LNHDA and SQIVND (reference sequence). The CDR3 totals 16 residues. The ends lost 3 bases at V and 3 bases at J; junction bases unmatched: 8. CDR3: CASSMGPGQGEETQYF. DNA of the CDR3: TGTGCCAGTAGTATGGGTCCGGGACAGGGAGAAGAGACCCAGTACTTC.

The chain couples TRBV19 to TRBJ1-5, with D possibly being TRBD1 (6 bases). Germline V gene sequence: CDR1 LNHDA, CDR2 SQIVND (reference sequence). V lost 1 base to trimming and J lost 0 bases, with 7 bases between them. The CDR3 length is 15 residues. The CDR3 nucleotides read TGTGCCAGTAGTATAGGGGGGCGTAGCAATCAGCCCCAGCATTTT. It translates to CASSIGGRSNQPQHF.

The chain recombines TRBV6-6 with TRBJ1-1; D remains unclear. The length of the CDR3 is 13 residues. With 6 bases removed from V and 4 bases from J, the gap between germline ends came to 12 bases. Germline V gives CDR1 MNHNY, CDR2 SVGAGI (reference sequence). In DNA form, the CDR3 reads TGTGCCAGCAGACTTCTAATCGGCACTGAAGCTTTCTTT. Its protein is CASRLLIGTEAFF.

This clone was picked up one time. The chain has TRBV6-1 and TRBJ1-1; 8 nucleotides align to TRBD1. Germline V gene lookup returns CDR1 MNHNS and CDR2 SASEGT. V shed 7 bases, J shed 0 bases, and the junction held 4 bases outside the gene matches. The CDR3 sequence is 14 residues long. For the CDR3, the DNA is TGTGCCAGCATCGTGGACAGGGTGAACACTGAAGCTTTCTTT. Its protein is CASIVDRVNTEAFF.

The rearrangement joins TRBV6-4 to TRBJ1-1; D may be TRBD1 (5 bases). The germline V and J ends were trimmed by 6 bases and 0 bases, with 11 bases remaining between them. This CDR3 has 14 residues. Germline CDR1 is MRHNA and CDR2 is SNTAGT. Here the CDR3 reads CASSRDNLNTEAFF. DNA of the CDR3: TGTGCCAGCAGCAGGGATAACCTGAACACTGAAGCTTTCTTT.

The gene calls are TRBV11-2 and TRBJ2-7; tentative D call: TRBD1 (7 bases). Germline-derived CDR1 and CDR2 are SGHAT and FQNNGV. The CDR3 has 13 residues. V lost 4 bases, J lost 7 bases, and 14 bases lay in between. This CDR3 reads CASSSRTGGEQYF. Written as DNA, the CDR3 is TGTGCCAGCAGCTCCCGGACAGGAGGGGAGCAGTACTTC. Together with reference TRBV11-2 and TRBJ2-7, the CDR3 gives the full variable domain: EAGVAQSPRYKIIEKRQSVAFWCNPISGHATLYWYQQILGQGPKLLIQFQNNGVVDDSQLPKDRFSAERLKGVDSTLKIQPAKLEDSAVYLCASSSRTGGEQYFGPGTRLTVT.

The chain is built from TRBV9 and TRBJ1-3; D unclear. The CDR3 has 15 amino acids. Germline V CDR1 and CDR2: SGDLS, YYNGEE. The ends were cut back, 0 bases at V and 8 bases at J, with 15 bases in the middle. The CDR3 DNA sequence: TGTGCCAGCAGCGTAGCAAACGGTCGTGTGGACACCATATATTTT. Residues: CASSVANGRVDTIYF.

The rearrangement joins TRBV7-3 to TRBJ1-1; D is uncertain. The CDR3 has 13 residues. CDR1 and CDR2 from the germline V gene are SGHTA and FQGTGA. V lost 5 bases to trimming and J lost 1 base, with 8 bases between them. The CDR3 DNA reads as TGTGCCAGCAGCGTCTTATGGAACACTGAAGCTTTCTTT. Its translation: CASSVLWNTEAFF.

The chain couples TRBV6-6 to TRBJ1-3; 7 nucleotides agree with TRBD1. J gave up 0 bases and V 7 bases, and 6 bases lay outside the gene matches. Germline values: CDR1 MNHNY, CDR2 SVGAGI (reference sequence). The CDR3 runs 15 residues. CDR3: CASNQGQHSGNTIYF. The CDR3 bases are TGTGCCAGCAACCAGGGACAGCACTCTGGAAACACCATATATTTT.

The chain joins TRBV5-1 to TRBJ2-7; weak D call: TRBD1 (6 bases). The ends were cut back, 2 bases at V and 0 bases at J, with 9 bases in the middle. The germline gives CDR1 SGHRS, CDR2 YFSETQ. The CDR3 consists of 14 residues. The DNA of the CDR3 is TGCGCCAGCAGCTTAGACAGGTACTCCTACGAGCAGTACTTC. Its translation is CASSLDRYSYEQYF.

There are a few counts of this clone. The rearrangement links TRBV29-1 to TRBJ1-1; D gene uncertain. CDR1 and CDR2 (germline): SQVTM, ANQGSEA. The CDR3 is made up of 10 amino acids. V was shortened by 7 bases and J by 0 bases, with 3 bases between the two germline ends. DNA for the CDR3: TGCAGCGCTATGAACACTGAAGCTTTCTTT. This codes for CSAMNTEAFF.

The chain uses TRBV6-5 and TRBJ2-3; D is possibly TRBD2 (6 bases). CDR1 is MNHEY, CDR2 SVGAGI, per germline. This CDR3 is built from 14 residues. Trimming removed 0 bases at V and 4 bases at J, with 8 bases between. This CDR3 is CASSYSASADTQYF. CDR3 DNA sequence: TGTGCCAGCAGTTACTCGGCTAGCGCAGATACGCAGTATTTT.

The gene calls are TRBV19 and TRBJ2-5; 8 nucleotides line up with TRBD2. Per germline, CDR1 LNHDA and CDR2 SQIVND (reference sequence). Trimming took 4 bases from V and 4 from J; bases not matched to a gene: 8. The CDR3 is made up of 15 amino acids. In nucleotides, the CDR3 is TGTGCCAGTAGTACCTCGGGAGGGCCTAGAGAGACCCAGTACTTC. This sequence encodes CASSTSGGPRETQYF.